A single sample is the source of the 20 T cell receptor beta chains below, sequenced in a study of cytomegalovirus exposure and HLA in healthy donors. Amplification used 60 Vbeta primers and 13 Jbeta primers. Only in-frame clones appear in the TCRdb table, and some are missing; sequencing was by immunoSEQ multiplex PCR. The sample lists 150,000 to 200,000 clones, around 85% occurring once. The sample taken for sequencing was PBMCs. Receptors originate from a man aged 18 to 29 in good health and CMV-seropositive.

The chain has TRBV10-2 and TRBJ2-3; TRBD1 agrees at 8 bases. V was clipped by 7 bases and J by 7 bases; unmatched bases: 4. This CDR3 has 12 amino acids. Germline V CDR1 and CDR2: WSHSY, SAAADI. The DNA of the CDR3 is TGCGCCAGCACAGGGGGCGATTATACGCAGTATTTT. Protein: CASTGGDYTQYF.

This clone appeared a single time. The CDR3 protein is CAWRGPPQGYGYTF. CDR3 DNA: TGTGCCTGGAGGGGCCCCCCCCAGGGCTATGGCTACACCTTC. V and J are TRBV30 and TRBJ1-2, with TRBD1 as a possible D gene (5 bases). From germline, CDR1 is GTSNPN and CDR2 SVGIG (reference sequence). The ends were cut back, 3 bases at V and 4 bases at J, with 15 bases in the middle. The CDR3 runs 14 residues.

This clone appeared once. The V gene is TRBV19, the J gene TRBJ2-1; TRBD2 is a possible D gene (7 bases). The length of the CDR3 is 15 residues. Per the germline V gene, CDR1 is LNHDA and CDR2 is SQIVND (reference sequence). Trimming stripped 11 bases from V and 6 bases from J, with 23 bases between. CDR3 DNA: TGTGCCTCGGCTTGGTACGGGGGGCAGGTCAATGAGCAGTTCTTC. As protein: CASAWYGGQVNEQFF.

The chain employs TRBV10-1 and TRBJ2-3; D is perhaps TRBD2 (6 bases). V was cut by 7 bases and J by 3 bases, with 14 bases left in between. This CDR3 spans 14 amino acids. The germline CDR1 and CDR2 sequences are WNHNN and SYGVQD (reference sequence). This chain's CDR3 is CASILGLATDTQYF. For the CDR3, the DNA is TGCGCCAGCATCTTGGGGCTAGCGACAGATACGCAGTATTTT.

The rearrangement links TRBV11-2 to TRBJ1-5; 8 bases are a match to TRBD1. Per germline, CDR1 SGHAT and CDR2 FQNNGV. The CDR3 is 16 residues long. Losses at the gene ends were 8 bases for V and 1 base for J; bases not matched to a gene: 10. The CDR3 coding sequence is TGTGCCAGCCGCGAGGCAGGGGGCCGGAGCAATCAGCCCCAGCATTTT. Encoded protein: CASREAGGRSNQPQHF.

This clone was seen a few times. The chain employs TRBV6-6 and TRBJ2-7; D may be TRBD2 (6 bases). The CDR3 loop spans 13 amino acids. CDR1 and CDR2 (germline): MNHNY, SVGAGI (reference sequence). V was pared by 2 bases and J by 5 bases, with 10 bases between. DNA of the CDR3: TGTGCCAGCAGTTACGTCCGGGGGAACGAGCAGTACTTC. Translating gives CASSYVRGNEQYF.

The genes are TRBV6-5 and TRBJ2-5; maybe TRBD2 (7 bases). CDR1 and CDR2 from the germline V gene are MNHEY and SVGAGI. The CDR3 spans 15 residues. Trimming shortened V by 2 bases and J by 5 bases, and 15 bases separated the two germline ends. The CDR3 reads CASSYQRGGGETQYF. DNA of the CDR3: TGTGCCAGCAGTTACCAAAGGGGAGGGGGGGAGACCCAGTACTTC.

CDR3: CASSLEAWEGKNYGEQYF. CDR3 coding DNA: TGTGCCAGCAGCTTAGAAGCCTGGGAGGGGAAGAATTACGGCGAGCAGTACTTC. V is TRBV7-2 and J is TRBJ2-7, with TRBD2 matching 7 bases. Trimming removed 1 base from V and 6 bases from J; junction bases left unmatched: 18. The CDR3 has 18 amino acids. Germline CDR1 reads SGHTA; CDR2 reads FQGNSA.

This chain links TRBV5-1 with TRBJ2-7, with 10 bases that match TRBD1. This CDR3 is built from 14 residues. CDR1 is SGHRS, CDR2 YFSETQ, per germline. The junction had 6 bases not matched to a gene; V was cut back by 4 bases and J by 5 bases. CDR3 amino acids: CASSPGQGKNEQYF. CDR3 DNA sequence: TGCGCCAGCAGCCCGGGACAGGGGAAGAACGAGCAGTACTTC.

This chain uses TRBV18 with TRBJ1-5; 7 nucleotides align to TRBD1. Germline V gene sequence: CDR1 KGHSH, CDR2 LQKENI. Trimming removed 0 bases from V and 5 bases from J; junction bases left unmatched: 7. CDR3 size: 16 residues. The CDR3 reads CASSPPGRGMDQPQHF. The CDR3 nucleotides are TGTGCCAGCTCACCACCGGGCAGGGGGATGGATCAGCCCCAGCATTTT.

The rearrangement uses TRBV6-6 and TRBJ1-5; weak D call: TRBD1 (5 bases). Trimming took off 0 bases at V and 3 bases at J, with 9 bases between the two ends. This CDR3 spans 15 amino acids. The germline V gene encodes CDR1 MNHNY and CDR2 SVGAGI (reference sequence). CDR3 region: CASSYSQVHNQPQHF. Written as DNA, the CDR3 is TGTGCCAGCAGTTACTCACAGGTTCACAATCAGCCCCAGCATTTT.

The chain uses TRBV6-1 and TRBJ1-4, with D hard to call. CDR3 size: 13 residues. Germline loops: CDR1 MNHNS, CDR2 SASEGT. V was cut by 7 bases and J by 5 bases, with 11 bases left in between. This chain's CDR3 is CASTRQINEKLFF. The CDR3 DNA reads as TGTGCCAGCACCAGGCAGATCAATGAAAAACTGTTTTTT.

This clone was observed a handful of times. At the DNA level, this CDR3 is encoded by other sequences in the same sample as well. J is TRBJ1-3 and V is TRBV7-2; unclear D gene. CDR3 size: 15 residues. V lost 4 bases and J 0 bases, leaving 10 bases between the germline ends. Germline loops: CDR1 SGHTA, CDR2 FQGNSA. The CDR3 coding sequence is TGTGCCAGCAGCTGGAGCTCGAGCTCTGGAAACACCATATATTTT. Amino acid sequence: CASSWSSSSGNTIYF.

The CDR3 sequence is CAAFSFMNTEAFF. In DNA form, the CDR3 reads TGTGCCGCATTCAGTTTCATGAACACTGAAGCTTTCTTT. V gene TRBV19 combines with J gene TRBJ1-1; no reliable D call. V lost 11 bases to trimming and J lost 0 bases, with 13 bases between them. This CDR3 is built from 13 residues. The germline gives CDR1 LNHDA, CDR2 SQIVND (reference sequence).

The V gene is TRBV11-2, the J gene TRBJ2-1; D is undetermined. V dropped 1 base and J dropped 9 bases, with 7 bases sitting between them. CDR3 length equals 12 residues. Germline V gene data show CDR1 as SGHAT and CDR2 as FQNNGV. The CDR3 DNA sequence: TGTGCCAGCAGCTTAGTCCCCGGTGAGCAGTTCTTC. It specifies CASSLVPGEQFF.

This chain uses TRBV19 with TRBJ2-4; D may be TRBD1 (6 bases). The CDR3 consists of 14 residues. The germline V gene has CDR1 LNHDA and CDR2 SQIVND (reference sequence). Trimming left V 5 bases short and J 7 bases short, with 15 bases between. CDR3 amino acids: CASSATGTLNIQYF. The CDR3, as DNA: TGTGCCAGTAGTGCTACCGGGACACTGAACATTCAGTACTTC.

For the CDR3, the DNA is TGTGCCAGTAGTAGTTTCGAGGGCTTCGGGGAGCTGTTTTTT. As protein: CASSSFEGFGELFF. The chain has TRBV19 and TRBJ2-2, with a weak D call TRBD2 (5 bases). Germline CDR1 reads LNHDA; CDR2 reads SQIVND (reference sequence). V lost 4 bases to trimming and J lost 7 bases, with 13 bases between them. This CDR3 is 14 amino acids long.

The chain employs TRBV19 and TRBJ2-7, with D maybe TRBD2 (6 bases). The V end was cut by 10 bases, the J end by 0 bases, with 13 bases between. The length of the CDR3 is 13 residues. Per germline, CDR1 LNHDA and CDR2 SQIVND (reference sequence). The CDR3 here is CATAGTLSYEQYF. CDR3 DNA: TGTGCCACTGCCGGGACTCTCTCCTACGAGCAGTACTTC.

Written as DNA, the CDR3 is TGTGCCAGCAGCCCACGGAAACTAGCGGGGGAAGATACGCAGTATTTT. It encodes CASSPRKLAGEDTQYF. This chain links TRBV11-1 with TRBJ2-3; 11 nucleotides line up with TRBD2. Germline-derived CDR1 and CDR2 are SGHAT and FQDESV (reference sequence). This CDR3 comprises 16 residues. The trim removed 5 bases at V and 5 bases at J, leaving 9 bases unmatched.

V and J are TRBV11-2 and TRBJ2-7; 10 nucleotides line up with TRBD1. The germline V gene encodes CDR1 SGHAT and CDR2 FQNNGV. This CDR3 is 16 amino acids long. V shed 1 base, J shed 2 bases, and the junction held 5 bases outside the gene matches. The CDR3 is CASSLGVGQGTYEQYF. The CDR3 DNA reads as TGTGCCAGCAGCTTAGGGGTGGGACAGGGGACCTACGAGCAGTACTTC.